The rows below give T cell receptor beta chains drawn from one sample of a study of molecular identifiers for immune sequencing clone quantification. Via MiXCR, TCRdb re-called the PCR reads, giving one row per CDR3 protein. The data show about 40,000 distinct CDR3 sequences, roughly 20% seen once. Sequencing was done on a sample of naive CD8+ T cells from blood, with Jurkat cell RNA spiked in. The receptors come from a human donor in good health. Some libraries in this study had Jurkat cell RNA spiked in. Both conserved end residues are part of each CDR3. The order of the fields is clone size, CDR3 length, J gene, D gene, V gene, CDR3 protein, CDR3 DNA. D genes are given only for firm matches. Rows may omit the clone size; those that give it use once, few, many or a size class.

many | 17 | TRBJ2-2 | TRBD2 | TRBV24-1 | CATSDPQRETDTGELFF | TGTGCCACCAGTGACCCTCAGCGGGAGACTGACACCGGGGAGCTGTTTTTT
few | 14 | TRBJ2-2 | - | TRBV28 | CASQPQLNTGELFF | TGTGCCTCTCAACCTCAGCTGAACACCGGGGAGCTGTTTTTT
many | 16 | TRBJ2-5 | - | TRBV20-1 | CSAFMGTYPSQETQYF | TGCAGTGCTTTTATGGGGACCTATCCTTCCCAAGAGACCCAGTACTTC
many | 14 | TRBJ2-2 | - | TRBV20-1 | CSAKDTSNTGELFF | TGCAGTGCTAAAGACACGTCGAACACCGGGGAGCTGTTTTTT
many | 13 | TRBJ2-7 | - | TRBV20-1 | CSARGGELYEQYF | TGCAGTGCTAGGGGTGGGGAGCTCTACGAGCAGTACTTC
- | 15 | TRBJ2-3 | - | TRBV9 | CASSPWGSGTDTQYF | TGTGCCAGCAGCCCGTGGGGGAGCGGCACAGATACGCAGTATTTT
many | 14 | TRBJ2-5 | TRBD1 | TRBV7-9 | CASSSGQGRETQYF | TGTGCCAGCAGCTCTGGACAGGGGCGGGAGACCCAGTACTTC
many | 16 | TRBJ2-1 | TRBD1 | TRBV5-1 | CASSAGQGARWNEQFF | TGCGCCAGCAGCGCCGGACAGGGGGCGCGTTGGAATGAGCAGTTCTTC
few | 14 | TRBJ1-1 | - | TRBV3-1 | CASTQGFTNTEAFF | TGTGCCAGCACCCAAGGGTTCACGAACACTGAAGCTTTCTTT
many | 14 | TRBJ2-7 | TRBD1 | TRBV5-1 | CASSSDRGTYEQYF | TGCGCCAGCAGCTCAGACAGGGGGACCTACGAGCAGTACTTC
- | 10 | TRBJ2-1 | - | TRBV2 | CASSILEQFF | TGTGCCAGCAGTATTCTGGAGCAGTTCTTC
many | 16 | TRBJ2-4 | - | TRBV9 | CASSAHQGLAKNIQYF | TGTGCCAGCAGCGCACATCAGGGTCTGGCCAAAAACATTCAGTACTTC
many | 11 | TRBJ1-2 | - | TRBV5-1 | CASSFGYGYTF | TGCGCCAGCAGCTTTGGGTATGGCTACACCTTC
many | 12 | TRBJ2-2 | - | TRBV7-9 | CASSLSRGELFF | TGTGCCAGCAGCTTGTCCCGCGGGGAGCTGTTTTTT
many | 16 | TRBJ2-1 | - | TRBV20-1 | CSARDLAGLFYNEQFF | TGCAGTGCTAGAGATTTGGCGGGGCTTTTCTACAATGAGCAGTTCTTC
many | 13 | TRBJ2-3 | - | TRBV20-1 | CSASVASTDTQYF | TGCAGTGCTAGTGTAGCTAGCACAGATACGCAGTATTTT
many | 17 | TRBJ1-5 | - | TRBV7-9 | CASSLTSWADSNQPQHF | TGTGCCAGCAGCTTAACCTCCTGGGCCGACAGCAATCAGCCCCAGCATTTT
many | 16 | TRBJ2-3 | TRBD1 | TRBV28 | CASSVLYRGPGDTQYF | TGTGCCAGCAGCGTACTTTACAGGGGGCCCGGAGATACGCAGTATTTT
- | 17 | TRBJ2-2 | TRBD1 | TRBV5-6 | CASSSGTGGRGTGELFF | TGTGCCAGCAGCTCCGGGACAGGGGGCCGGGGAACCGGGGAGCTGTTTTTT
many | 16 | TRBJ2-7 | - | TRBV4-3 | CASSQAWTEKEYEQYF | TGCGCCAGCAGCCAAGCCTGGACAGAGAAGGAATACGAGCAGTACTTC
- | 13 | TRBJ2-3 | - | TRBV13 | CASSLVHTDTQYF | TGTGCCAGCAGCTTAGTCCACACAGATACGCAGTATTTT
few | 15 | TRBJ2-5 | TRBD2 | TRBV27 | CASSLSLLAWETQYF | TGTGCCAGCAGTTTAAGTCTACTAGCGTGGGAGACCCAGTACTTC
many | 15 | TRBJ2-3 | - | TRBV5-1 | CASSLVQHSTDTQYF | TGCGCCAGCAGCTTGGTGCAGCATAGCACAGATACGCAGTATTTT
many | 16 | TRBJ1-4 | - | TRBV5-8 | CASSVGTAATNEKLFF | TGTGCCAGCAGCGTCGGGACGGCTGCAACTAATGAAAAACTGTTTTTT
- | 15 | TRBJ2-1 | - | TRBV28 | CASNLQRLVFNEQFF | TGTGCCAGCAATCTCCAAAGACTAGTGTTCAATGAGCAGTTCTTC
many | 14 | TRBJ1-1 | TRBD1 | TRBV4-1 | CASSQETGGWEAFF | TGCGCCAGCAGCCAAGAAACAGGGGGGTGGGAAGCTTTCTTT
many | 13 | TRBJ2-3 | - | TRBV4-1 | CASSQEREDTQYF | TGCGCCAGCAGCCAAGAACGTGAAGATACGCAGTATTTT
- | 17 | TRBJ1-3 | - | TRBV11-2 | CASSSTPHGFSGNTIYF | TGTGCCAGCAGCTCCACCCCCCACGGATTCTCTGGAAACACCATATATTTT
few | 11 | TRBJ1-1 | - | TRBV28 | CASNRNTEAFF | TGTGCCAGCAACAGGAACACTGAAGCTTTCTTT
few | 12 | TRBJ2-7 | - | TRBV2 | CASSEATYEQYF | TGTGCCAGCAGTGAAGCGACCTACGAGCAGTACTTC
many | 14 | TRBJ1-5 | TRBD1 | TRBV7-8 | CASSSDRGNQPQHF | TGTGCCAGCAGCTCGGACAGGGGAAATCAGCCCCAGCATTTT
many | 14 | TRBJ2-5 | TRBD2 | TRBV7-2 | CASTLVAGVETQYF | TGTGCCAGCACCTTGGTAGCGGGAGTGGAGACCCAGTACTTC
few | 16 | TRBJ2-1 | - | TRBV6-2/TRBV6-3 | CASSYSGTHSYNEQFF | TGTGCCAGCAGTTACTCAGGGACCCACTCCTACAATGAGCAGTTCTTC
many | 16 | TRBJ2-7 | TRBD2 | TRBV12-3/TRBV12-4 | CASSFTSGRKVYEQYF | TGTGCCAGCAGTTTTACTAGCGGGAGAAAAGTGTACGAGCAGTACTTC
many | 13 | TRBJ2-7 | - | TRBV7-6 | CASSLAGVYEQYF | TGTGCCAGCAGCTTAGCCGGGGTCTACGAGCAGTACTTC
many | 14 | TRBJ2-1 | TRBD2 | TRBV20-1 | CSARSLADYNEQFF | TGCAGTGCTAGAAGTCTAGCGGACTACAATGAGCAGTTCTTC
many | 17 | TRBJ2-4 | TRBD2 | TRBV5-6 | CASSTGLAGLAKNIQYF | TGTGCCAGCAGCACTGGACTAGCGGGCCTAGCCAAAAACATTCAGTACTTC
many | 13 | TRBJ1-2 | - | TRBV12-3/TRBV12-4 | CASSFTSNYGYTF | TGTGCCAGCAGTTTTACATCTAACTATGGCTACACCTTC
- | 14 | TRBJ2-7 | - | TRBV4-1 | CASSEEGGVDEQYF | TGCGCCAGCAGCGAGGAAGGTGGGGTTGACGAGCAGTACTTC
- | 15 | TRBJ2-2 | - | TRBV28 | CASSALMGGTGELFF | TGTGCCAGCAGTGCTCTAATGGGGGGCACCGGGGAGCTGTTTTTT
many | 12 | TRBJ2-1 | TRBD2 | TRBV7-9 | CASRGTKYEQFF | TGTGCCAGCAGGGGGACTAAATATGAGCAGTTCTTC
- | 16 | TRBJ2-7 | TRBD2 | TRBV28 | CASTSQEVAGSYEQYF | TGTGCCAGCACCTCCCAAGAGGTAGCGGGTTCCTACGAGCAGTACTTC
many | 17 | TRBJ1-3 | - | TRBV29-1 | CSVEDRVEGRSGNTIYF | TGCAGCGTTGAAGATCGGGTGGAGGGGCGGTCTGGAAACACCATATATTTT